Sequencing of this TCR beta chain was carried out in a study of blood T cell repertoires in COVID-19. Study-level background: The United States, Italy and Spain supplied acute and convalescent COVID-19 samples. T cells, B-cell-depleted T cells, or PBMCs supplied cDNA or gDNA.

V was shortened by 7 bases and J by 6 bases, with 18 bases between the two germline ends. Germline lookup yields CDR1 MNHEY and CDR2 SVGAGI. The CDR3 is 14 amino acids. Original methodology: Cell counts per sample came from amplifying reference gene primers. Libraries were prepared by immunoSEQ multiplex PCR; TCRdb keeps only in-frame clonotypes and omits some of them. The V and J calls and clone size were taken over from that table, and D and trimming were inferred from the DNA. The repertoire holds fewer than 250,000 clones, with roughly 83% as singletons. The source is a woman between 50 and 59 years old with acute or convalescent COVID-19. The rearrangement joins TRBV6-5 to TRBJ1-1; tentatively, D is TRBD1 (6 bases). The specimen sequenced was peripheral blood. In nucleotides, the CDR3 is TGTGCCAGCATTAGGGACACAGGGTCCCCTGAAGCTTTCTTT. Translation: CASIRDTGSPEAFF.